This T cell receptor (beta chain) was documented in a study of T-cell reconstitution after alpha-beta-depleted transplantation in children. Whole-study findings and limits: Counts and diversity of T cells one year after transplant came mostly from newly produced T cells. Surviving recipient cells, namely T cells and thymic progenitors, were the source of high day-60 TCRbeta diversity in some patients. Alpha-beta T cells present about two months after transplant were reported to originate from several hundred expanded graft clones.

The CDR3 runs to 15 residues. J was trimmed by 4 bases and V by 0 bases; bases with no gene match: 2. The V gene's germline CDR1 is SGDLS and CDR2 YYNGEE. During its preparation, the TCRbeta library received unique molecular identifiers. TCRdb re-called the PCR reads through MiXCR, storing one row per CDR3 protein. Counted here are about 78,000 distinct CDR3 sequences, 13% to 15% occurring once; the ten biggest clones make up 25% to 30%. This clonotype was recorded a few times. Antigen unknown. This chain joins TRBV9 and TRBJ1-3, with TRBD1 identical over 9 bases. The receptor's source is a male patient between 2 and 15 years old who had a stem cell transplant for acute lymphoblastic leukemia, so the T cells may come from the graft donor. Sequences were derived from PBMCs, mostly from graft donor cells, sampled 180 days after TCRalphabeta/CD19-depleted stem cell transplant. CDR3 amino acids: CASSVGGQGGNTIYF. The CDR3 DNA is TGTGCCAGCAGCGTAGGGGGACAGGGCGGAAACACCATATATTTT.